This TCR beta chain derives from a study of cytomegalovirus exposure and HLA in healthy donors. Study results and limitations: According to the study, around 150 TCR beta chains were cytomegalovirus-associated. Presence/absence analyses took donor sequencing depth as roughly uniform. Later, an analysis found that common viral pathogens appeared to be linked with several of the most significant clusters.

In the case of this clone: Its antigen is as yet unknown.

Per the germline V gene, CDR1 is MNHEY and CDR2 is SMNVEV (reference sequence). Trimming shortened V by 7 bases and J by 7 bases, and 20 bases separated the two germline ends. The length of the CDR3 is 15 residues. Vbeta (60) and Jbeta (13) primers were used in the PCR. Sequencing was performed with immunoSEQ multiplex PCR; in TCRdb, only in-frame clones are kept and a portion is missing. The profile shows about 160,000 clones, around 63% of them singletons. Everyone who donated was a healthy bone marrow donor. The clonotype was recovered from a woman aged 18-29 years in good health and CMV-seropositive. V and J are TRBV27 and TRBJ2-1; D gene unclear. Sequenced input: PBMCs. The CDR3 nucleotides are TGTGCCAGCACCCCCTCGTGGGCGTTGGGTAATGAGCAGTTCTTC. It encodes CASTPSWALGNEQFF.